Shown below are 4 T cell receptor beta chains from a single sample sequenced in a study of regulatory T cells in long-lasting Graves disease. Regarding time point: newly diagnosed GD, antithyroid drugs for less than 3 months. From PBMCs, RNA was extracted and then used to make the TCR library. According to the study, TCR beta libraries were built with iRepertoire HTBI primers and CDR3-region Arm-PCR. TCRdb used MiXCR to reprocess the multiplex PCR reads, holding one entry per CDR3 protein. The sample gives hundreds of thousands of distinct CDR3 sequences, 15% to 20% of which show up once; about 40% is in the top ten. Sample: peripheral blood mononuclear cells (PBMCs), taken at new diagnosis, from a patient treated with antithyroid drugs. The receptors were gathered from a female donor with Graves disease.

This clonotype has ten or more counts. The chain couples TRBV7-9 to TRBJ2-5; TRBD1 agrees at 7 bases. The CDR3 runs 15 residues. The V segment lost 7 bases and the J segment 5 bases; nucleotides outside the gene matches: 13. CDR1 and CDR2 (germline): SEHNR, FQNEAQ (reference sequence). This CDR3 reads CASTVTDRQEETQYF. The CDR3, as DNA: TGTGCCAGCACCGTAACGGACAGGCAAGAGGAGACCCAGTACTTC.

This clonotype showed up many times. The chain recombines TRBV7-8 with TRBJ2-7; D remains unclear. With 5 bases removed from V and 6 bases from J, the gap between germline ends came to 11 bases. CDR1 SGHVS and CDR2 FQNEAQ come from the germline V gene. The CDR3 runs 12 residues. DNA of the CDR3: TGTGCCAGCAGCCCGTTGGTGGGCGAGCAGTACTTC. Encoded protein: CASSPLVGEQYF.

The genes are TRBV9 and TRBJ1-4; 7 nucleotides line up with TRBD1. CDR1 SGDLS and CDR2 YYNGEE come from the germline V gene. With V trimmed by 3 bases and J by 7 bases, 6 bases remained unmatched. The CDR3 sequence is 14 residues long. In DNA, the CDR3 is TGTGCCAGCAGCGCGACAGGGAGAGGTGAAAAACTGTTTTTT. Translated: CASSATGRGEKLFF.

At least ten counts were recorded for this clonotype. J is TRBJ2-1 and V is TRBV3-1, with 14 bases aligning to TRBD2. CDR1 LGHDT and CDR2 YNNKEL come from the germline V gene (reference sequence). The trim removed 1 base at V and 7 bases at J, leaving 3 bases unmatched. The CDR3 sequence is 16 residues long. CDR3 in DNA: TGTGCCAGCAGCCAAGCGGGACTAGCGGGAGTGAATGAGCAGTTCTTC. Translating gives CASSQAGLAGVNEQFF.